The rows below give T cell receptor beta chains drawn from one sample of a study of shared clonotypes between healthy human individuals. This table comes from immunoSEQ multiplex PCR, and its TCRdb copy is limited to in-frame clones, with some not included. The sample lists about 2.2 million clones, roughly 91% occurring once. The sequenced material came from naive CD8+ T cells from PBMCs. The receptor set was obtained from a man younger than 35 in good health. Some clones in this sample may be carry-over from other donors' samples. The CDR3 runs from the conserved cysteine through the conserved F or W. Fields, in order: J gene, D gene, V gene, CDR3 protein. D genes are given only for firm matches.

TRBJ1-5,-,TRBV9,CASSNGGQPQHF
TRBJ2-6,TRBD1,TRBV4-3,CASSQVRGIGTGDSGANVLTF
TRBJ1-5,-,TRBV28,CASRGKWKGGNQPQHF
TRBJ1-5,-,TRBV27,CASSLSANQPQHF
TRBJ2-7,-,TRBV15,CATSRVSPVEQYF
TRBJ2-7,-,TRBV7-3,CASSPSPDHEQYF
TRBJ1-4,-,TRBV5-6,CASSPGLAEKLFF
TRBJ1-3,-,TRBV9,CASSTTLTGDGNTIYF
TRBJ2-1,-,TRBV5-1,CASSLVRGSYNEQFF
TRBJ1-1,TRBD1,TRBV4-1,CASSQSSTGADKSEAFF
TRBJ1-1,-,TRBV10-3,CAITPGDKSTEAFF
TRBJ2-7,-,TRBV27,CASSLSGPLGAYEQYF
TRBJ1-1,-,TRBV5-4,CASSLGTYTEAFF
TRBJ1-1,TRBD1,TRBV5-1,CASSLDRGYLMNTEAFF
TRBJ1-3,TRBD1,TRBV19,CASRMDLQGVEENTIYF
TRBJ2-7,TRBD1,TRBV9,CASSGSGGNYEQYF
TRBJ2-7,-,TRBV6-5,CASRNQISYERYF
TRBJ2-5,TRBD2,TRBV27,CASSLRASGYQETQYF
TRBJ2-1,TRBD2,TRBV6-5,CASRGTSGMEQFF
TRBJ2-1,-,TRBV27,CASSLAGHYNEQFF
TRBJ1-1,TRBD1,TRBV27,CASSPSWGETGANTEAFF
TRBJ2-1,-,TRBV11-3,CASSLVGSGAYNEQFF
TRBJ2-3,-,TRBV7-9,CASSFSAGKTTDTQYF
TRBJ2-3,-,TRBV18,CASSPVAGPPDTQYF
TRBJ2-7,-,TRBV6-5,CASSTRGPYEQYF
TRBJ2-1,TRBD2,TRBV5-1,CASSPEAGARDEQFF
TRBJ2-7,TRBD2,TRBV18,CASSPMGLAGVTYEQYF
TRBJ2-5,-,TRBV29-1,CSVWGTTVYQETQYF
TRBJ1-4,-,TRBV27,CASSSPRTGPYNEKLFF
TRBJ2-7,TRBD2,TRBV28,CASSAGASGYYEQYF
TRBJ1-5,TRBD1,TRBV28,CASSPQGVRNQPQHF
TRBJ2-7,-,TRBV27,CASSLSAPGEWSYEQYF
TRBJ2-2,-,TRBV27,CASSLVDQTGELFF
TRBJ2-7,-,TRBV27,CASSFGLNYEQYF
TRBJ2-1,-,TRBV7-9,CASSIGTPKQFF
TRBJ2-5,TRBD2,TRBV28,CASSLEALLAGQETQYF
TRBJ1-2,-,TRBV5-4,CASSLYGAGWGGYTF
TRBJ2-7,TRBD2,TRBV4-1,CASSQARGLAASYEQYF
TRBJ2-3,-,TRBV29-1,CSVESTGMWGITDTQYF
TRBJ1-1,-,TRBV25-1,CASSGDQNTEAFF
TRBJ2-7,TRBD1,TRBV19,CASTVAGTGGYEQYF
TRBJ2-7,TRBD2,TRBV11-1,CASSLVVAGGLSHEQYF
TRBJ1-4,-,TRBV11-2,CASSSSNGGVGEKLFF
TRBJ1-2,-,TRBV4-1,CASSQGDGINYGYTF
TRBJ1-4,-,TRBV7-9,CASSARDSGEKLFF
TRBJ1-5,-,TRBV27,CASSPRMGRIVRNQPQHF
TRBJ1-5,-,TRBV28,CASSTWRDSPSQPQHF
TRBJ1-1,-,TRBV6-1,CASSEFDKSNTEAFF
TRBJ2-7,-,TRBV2,CASSAGLPYEQYF
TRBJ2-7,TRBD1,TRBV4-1,CASSQGPGTGAYEQYF
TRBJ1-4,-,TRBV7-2,CASSRGRITNEKLFF
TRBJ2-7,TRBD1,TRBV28,CASSWDRGIYEQYF
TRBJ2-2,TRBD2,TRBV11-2,CASSFHSGDDTGELFF
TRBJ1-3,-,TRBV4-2,CASSQDRGSLSIYF
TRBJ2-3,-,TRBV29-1,CSVEDRLDGVAGDTQYF
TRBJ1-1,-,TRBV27,CASSPGYNTEAFF
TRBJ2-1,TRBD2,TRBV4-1,CASSQGAGYNEQFF